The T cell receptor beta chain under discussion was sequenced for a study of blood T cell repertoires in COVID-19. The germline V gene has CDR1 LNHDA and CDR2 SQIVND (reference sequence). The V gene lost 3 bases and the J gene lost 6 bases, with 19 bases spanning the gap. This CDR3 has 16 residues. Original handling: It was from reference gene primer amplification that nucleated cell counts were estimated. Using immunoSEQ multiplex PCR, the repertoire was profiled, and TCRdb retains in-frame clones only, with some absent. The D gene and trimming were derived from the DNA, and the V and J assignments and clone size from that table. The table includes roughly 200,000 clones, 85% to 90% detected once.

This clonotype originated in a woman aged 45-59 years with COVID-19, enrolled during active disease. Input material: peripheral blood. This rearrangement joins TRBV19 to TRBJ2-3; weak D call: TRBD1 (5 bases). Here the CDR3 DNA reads TGTGCCAGTAGTATTACCCCCCGGGCAGGGTGGGATACGCAGTATTTT. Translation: CASSITPRAGWDTQYF.